Listed here are 20 T cell receptor beta chains from one sample, sequenced in a study of T cells after posttransplantation cyclophosphamide. The data were produced by immunoSEQ multiplex PCR, yet TCRdb's version contains in-frame clones alone and is incomplete. The table includes about 21,000 clones, around 91% detected once. Sampled 1 year posttransplant, controls received myeloablative marrow transplants, methotrexate and a calcineurin inhibitor. Sequencing was performed on PBMCs, taken around 370 days after allogeneic stem cell transplant with calcineurin inhibitor and methotrexate. The source of these receptors is a female patient between 30 and 40 years old who received an allogeneic stem cell transplant from an unrelated donor, was CMV-positive, and had acute and chronic GVHD. A share of the T cells may be of graft donor origin.

The chain links TRBV18 to TRBJ2-1; TRBD2 agrees at 8 bases. Unmatched junction bases numbered 9, after V lost 0 bases and J lost 5 bases. Germline V gene data show CDR1 as KGHSH and CDR2 as LQKENI. The CDR3 is 17 residues long. CDR3 in amino acids: CASSPPLTSDQHNEQFF. CDR3 DNA: TGTGCCAGCTCACCACCGTTGACTAGCGACCAACACAATGAGCAGTTCTTC. Looking up the rest from reference TRBV18 and TRBJ2-1 gives the full variable domain: NAGVMQNPRHLVRRRGQEARLRCSPMKGHSHVYWYRQLPEEGLKFMVYLQKENIIDESGMPKERFSAEFPKEGPSILRIQQVVRGDSAAYFCASSPPLTSDQHNEQFFGPGTRLTVL.

The V gene is TRBV27, the J gene TRBJ2-1; TRBD2 agrees at 11 bases. With V trimmed by 6 bases and J by 8 bases, 9 bases remained unmatched. The germline V gene encodes CDR1 MNHEY and CDR2 SMNVEV (reference sequence). The length of the CDR3 is 15 residues. CDR3 sequence: CASSTTSGSADEQFF. The CDR3 bases are TGTGCCAGCAGCACTACTAGCGGGAGTGCCGATGAGCAGTTCTTC.

The J gene is TRBJ1-5, the V gene TRBV18, with 8 bases aligning to TRBD1. V lost 5 bases and J lost 5; bases outside the gene matches: 11. The CDR3 consists of 16 residues. Germline V gives CDR1 KGHSH, CDR2 LQKENI. CDR3 amino acids: CASSSGSGTGDQPQHF. The CDR3 DNA follows: TGTGCCAGCTCATCGGGATCCGGGACAGGCGATCAGCCCCAGCATTTT. Looking up the rest from reference TRBV18 and TRBJ1-5 gives the full variable domain: NAGVMQNPRHLVRRRGQEARLRCSPMKGHSHVYWYRQLPEEGLKFMVYLQKENIIDESGMPKERFSAEFPKEGPSILRIQQVVRGDSAAYFCASSSGSGTGDQPQHFGDGTRLSIL.

The DNA for the CDR3 is TGTGCCAGTAGTCCCTCCCAGCGGGTCGCCACAGATACGCAGTATTTT. This codes for CASSPSQRVATDTQYF. The chain joins TRBV19 to TRBJ2-3; TRBD2 is a possible D gene (6 bases). Trimming removed 5 bases from V and 2 bases from J, with 17 bases in between. This CDR3 has 16 amino acids. Germline lookup yields CDR1 LNHDA and CDR2 SQIVND (reference sequence). Combining the CDR3 with reference TRBV19 and TRBJ2-3 gives the whole variable domain DGGITQSPKYLFRKEGQNVTLSCEQNLNHDAMYWYRQDPGQGLRLIYYSQIVNDFQKGDIAEGYSVSREKKESFPLTVTSAQKNPTAFYLCASSPSQRVATDTQYFGPGTRLTVL.

V gene TRBV30 combines with J gene TRBJ2-4; the D gene is possibly TRBD2 (6 bases). V lost 0 bases and J lost 6, with 12 bases in between. Germline V gene lookup returns CDR1 GTSNPN and CDR2 SVGIG (reference sequence). This CDR3 spans 14 amino acids. CDR3 amino acids: CAWSVMGLPNIQYF. The CDR3 DNA is TGTGCCTGGAGTGTAATGGGACTGCCAAACATTCAGTACTTC.

J is TRBJ2-7 and V is TRBV18; 7 bases are shared with TRBD2. V lost 2 bases to trimming and J lost 7 bases; unmatched junction nucleotides: 14. The CDR3 length is 16 residues. Germline CDR1 is KGHSH and CDR2 is LQKENI. This CDR3 is CASSPGGSGISQEQYF. The CDR3 DNA reads as TGTGCCAGCTCACCAGGGGGGAGCGGGATATCGCAAGAGCAGTACTTC.

This clone has a handful of counts. The chain has TRBV6-5 and TRBJ1-6; no definite D call. Germline V gives CDR1 MNHEY, CDR2 SVGAGI. The CDR3 is made up of 15 amino acids. V was trimmed by 0 bases and J by 10 bases, leaving 13 bases between them. The CDR3 sequence is CASSYSPPQRSPLHF. The CDR3 DNA is TGTGCCAGCAGTTACTCGCCACCCCAGCGATCACCCCTCCACTTT.

As for this clone: A read error may produce the germline difference seen at one junction end. Distinct nucleotide sequences in the sample also encode this CDR3. This chain connects TRBV5-4 to TRBJ2-1, with D maybe TRBD2 (6 bases). The germline CDR1 and CDR2 sequences are SGHNT and YYREEE (reference sequence). The CDR3 covers 17 residues. The CDR3: CASSLESPGSSYNEQFF. In DNA form, the CDR3 reads TGCGCCAGCAGCTTGGAGTCCCCCGGGAGCTCCTACAATGAGCAGTTCTTC. The full variable domain, with the rest looked up from reference TRBV5-4 and TRBJ2-1, is ETGVTQSPTHLIKTRGQQVTLRCSSQSGHNTVSWYQQALGQGPQFIFQYYREEENGRGNFPPRFSGLQFPNYSSELNVNALELDDSALYLCASSLESPGSSYNEQFFGPGTRLTVL.

The chain employs TRBV10-2 and TRBJ2-5; D might be TRBD2 (6 bases). The CDR3 runs to 15 residues. Germline CDR1 WSHSY, CDR2 SAAADI. V was cut by 1 base and J by 7 bases, with 16 bases left in between. CDR3 residues: CASSEWGVPVGTQYF. The CDR3 nucleotides read TGCGCCAGCAGTGAGTGGGGGGTACCGGTAGGGACCCAGTACTTC.

This sequence joins TRBV19 and TRBJ2-2, with D tentatively TRBD2 (5 bases). The CDR3 has 15 amino acids. CDR1 and CDR2 (germline): LNHDA, SQIVND (reference sequence). V was shortened by 5 bases and J by 1 base, with 11 bases between the two germline ends. The CDR3 loop reads CASSFWTLNTGELFF. CDR3 nucleotide sequence: TGTGCCAGTAGTTTCTGGACTCTGAACACCGGGGAGCTGTTTTTT. Combining the CDR3 with reference TRBV19 and TRBJ2-2 gives the whole variable domain DGGITQSPKYLFRKEGQNVTLSCEQNLNHDAMYWYRQDPGQGLRLIYYSQIVNDFQKGDIAEGYSVSREKKESFPLTVTSAQKNPTAFYLCASSFWTLNTGELFFGEGSRLTVL.

The chain combines TRBV5-1 with TRBJ2-1, with TRBD2 as a possible D gene (5 bases). The V and J ends lost 4 bases and 5 bases respectively, with 10 bases between them. The germline V gene has CDR1 SGHRS and CDR2 YFSETQ. The CDR3 sequence is 13 residues long. The CDR3 loop reads CASSPGINNEQFF. The CDR3 DNA sequence: TGCGCCAGCAGCCCCGGGATCAACAATGAGCAGTTCTTC.

The V and J genes are TRBV7-2 and TRBJ2-1, with D possibly being TRBD2 (6 bases). There are 16 residues in the CDR3. V dropped 5 bases and J dropped 4 bases, with 18 bases sitting between them. CDR1 is SGHTA, CDR2 FQGNSA, per germline. The CDR3, as DNA: TGTGCCAGCAGCCCAAGGGCGGGATCCTTATACAATGAGCAGTTCTTC. This translates into CASSPRAGSLYNEQFF.

The chain combines TRBV19 with TRBJ2-5; D remains ambiguous. The tail of the sequence fits TRBJ2-7 better, so the J call may be wrong. The CDR3 spans 13 residues. CDR1 is LNHDA and CDR2 is SQIVND in the germline V gene (reference sequence). The CDR3 DNA sequence: TGTGCCAGTAGTATAGGGAGCGTCTACGAGCAGTACTTC. This gives the protein CASSIGSVYEQYF.

The chain has TRBV5-6 and TRBJ2-1; the match to TRBD2 covers 14 bases. Germline-derived CDR1 and CDR2 are SGHDT and YYEEEE. The V segment lost 3 bases and the J segment 2 bases; nucleotides outside the gene matches: 1. This CDR3 spans 16 amino acids. CDR3 nucleotides: TGTGCCAGCAGCTGGGGACTAGCGGGGGCCTACAATGAGCAGTTCTTC. This codes for CASSWGLAGAYNEQFF.

The chain links TRBV7-9 to TRBJ2-4; the D gene is possibly TRBD1 (5 bases). The CDR3 contains 14 residues. CDR1 and CDR2 from the germline V gene are SEHNR and FQNEAQ (reference sequence). The ends were cut back, 0 bases at V and 8 bases at J, with 11 bases in the middle. As DNA, the CDR3 is TGTGCCAGCAGCTTAGCGAGGCAGGGTTACATTCAGTACTTC. It is translated as CASSLARQGYIQYF.

This clone was recorded only once. V is TRBV11-3 and J is TRBJ1-2; 7 nucleotides agree with TRBD1. The junction had 8 bases not matched to a gene; V was cut back by 2 bases and J by 5 bases. The CDR3 is made up of 15 amino acids. Germline values: CDR1 SGHNT, CDR2 YENEEA. The CDR3 spells CASSLSVRDRYGYTF. In DNA, the CDR3 is TGTGCCAGCAGCTTAAGCGTCCGGGACAGATATGGCTACACCTTC.

Here the CDR3 reads CASSDRLSSYNSPLHF. The CDR3 coding sequence is TGTGCCAGCAGTGACAGGCTGAGCTCCTATAATTCACCCCTCCACTTT. The chain uses TRBV2 and TRBJ1-6; the D is unclear. The CDR3 consists of 16 residues. V gave up 3 bases and J gave up 0 bases, with 9 bases separating them. Germline loops: CDR1 SNHLY, CDR2 FYNNEI.

This clone was detected only a few times. The rearrangement links TRBV10-3 to TRBJ2-7; D is ambiguous. This CDR3 is 13 amino acids long. CDR1 is ENHRY and CDR2 is SYGVKD in the germline V gene. Trimming took off 4 bases at V and 1 base at J, with 8 bases between the two ends. The CDR3 sequence is CAISGGASYEQYF. The CDR3 DNA reads TGTGCCATCAGTGGCGGTGCATCCTACGAGCAGTACTTC.

The CDR3 region is CASSLRGVGGSPFGEQYV. CDR3 in DNA: TGTGCCAGCAGCTTAAGGGGGGTGGGCGGGAGCCCTTTCGGAGAGCAGTACGTC. J is TRBJ2-7 and V is TRBV13, with a tentative D call TRBD2 (7 bases). V lost 2 bases and J 7 bases, leaving 27 bases between the germline ends. Germline V gives CDR1 PRHDT, CDR2 FYEKMQ (reference sequence). The CDR3 totals 18 residues.

The genes are TRBV9 and TRBJ2-5, with 7 bases lining up with TRBD1. The V gene's germline CDR1 is SGDLS and CDR2 YYNGEE. Trimming removed 4 bases from V and 1 base from J; junction bases left unmatched: 4. The CDR3 loop spans 14 amino acids. For the CDR3, the DNA is TGTGCCAGCAGCCCCAGGGGGATCCAAGAGACCCAGTACTTC. As protein: CASSPRGIQETQYF.